This T cell receptor beta chain appears in the sequencing data of a study of blood T cell repertoires in COVID-19. Using immunoSEQ multiplex PCR, the repertoire was profiled, and TCRdb retains in-frame clones only, with some absent. The data contain about 170,000 clones, 80% to 90% of them singletons. CDR3 length: 18 amino acids. Trimming shortened V by 0 bases and J by 0 bases, and 15 bases separated the two germline ends. The germline gives CDR1 MDHEN, CDR2 SYDVKM. This receptor was identified in a middle-aged man who had recovered from COVID-19. The chain is built from TRBV28 and TRBJ1-3; the D is unclear. The sequenced material came from peripheral blood. The CDR3 sequence: CASSLWDPRVTSGNTIYF. CDR3 coding DNA: TGTGCCAGCAGTTTATGGGACCCGAGGGTCACCTCTGGAAACACCATATATTTT.